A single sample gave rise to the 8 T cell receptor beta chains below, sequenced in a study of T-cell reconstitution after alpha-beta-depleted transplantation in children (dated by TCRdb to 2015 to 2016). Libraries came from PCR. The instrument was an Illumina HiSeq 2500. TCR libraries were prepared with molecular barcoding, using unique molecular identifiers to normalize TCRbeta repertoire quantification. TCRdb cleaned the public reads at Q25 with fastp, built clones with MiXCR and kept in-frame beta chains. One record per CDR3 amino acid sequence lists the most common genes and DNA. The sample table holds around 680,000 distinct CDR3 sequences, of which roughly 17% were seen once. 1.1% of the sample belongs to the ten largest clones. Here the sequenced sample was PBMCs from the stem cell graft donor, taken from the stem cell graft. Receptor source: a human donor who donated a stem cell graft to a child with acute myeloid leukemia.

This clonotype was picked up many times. CDR3 sequence (DNA): TGCAGTGCTAGAGACCCCAGGGGGAGACCAGAAGCTTTCTTT. Its protein product is CSARDPRGRPEAFF. This rearrangement joins TRBV20-1 to TRBJ1-1; 7 positions match TRBD1. Trimming took 0 bases from V and 8 from J; bases not matched to a gene: 9. The CDR3 sequence is 14 residues long. The germline gives CDR1 DFQATT, CDR2 SNEGSKA (reference sequence).

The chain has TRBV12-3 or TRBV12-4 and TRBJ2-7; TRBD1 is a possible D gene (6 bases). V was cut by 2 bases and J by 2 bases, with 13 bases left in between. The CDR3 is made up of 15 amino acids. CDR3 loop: CASSLRQGPTYEQYF. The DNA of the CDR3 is TGTGCCAGCAGTTTAAGGCAGGGGCCCACCTACGAGCAGTACTTC.

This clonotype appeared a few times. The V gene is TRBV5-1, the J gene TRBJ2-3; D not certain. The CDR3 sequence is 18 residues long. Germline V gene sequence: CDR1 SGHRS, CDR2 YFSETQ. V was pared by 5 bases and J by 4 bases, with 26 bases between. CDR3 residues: CASSQALIAAVSADTQYF. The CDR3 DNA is TGCGCCAGCAGTCAGGCCTTAATAGCTGCGGTTTCTGCAGATACGCAGTATTTT.

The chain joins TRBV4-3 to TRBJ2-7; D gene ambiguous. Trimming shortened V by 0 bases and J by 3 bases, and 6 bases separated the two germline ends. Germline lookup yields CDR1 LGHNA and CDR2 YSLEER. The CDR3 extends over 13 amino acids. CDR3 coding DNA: TGCGCCAGCAGCCAAGAGGACGGCTACGAGCAGTACTTC. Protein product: CASSQEDGYEQYF.

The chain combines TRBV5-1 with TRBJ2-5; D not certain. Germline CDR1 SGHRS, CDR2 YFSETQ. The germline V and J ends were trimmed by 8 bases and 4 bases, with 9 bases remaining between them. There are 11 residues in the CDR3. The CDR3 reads CASILGETQYF. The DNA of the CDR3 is TGCGCCAGTATACTTGGAGAGACCCAGTACTTC. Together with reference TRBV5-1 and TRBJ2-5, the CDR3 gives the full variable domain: KAGVTQTPRYLIKTRGQQVTLSCSPISGHRSVSWYQQTPGQGLQFLFEYFSETQRNKGNFPGRFSGRQFSNSRSEMNVSTLELGDSALYLCASILGETQYFGPGTRLLVL.

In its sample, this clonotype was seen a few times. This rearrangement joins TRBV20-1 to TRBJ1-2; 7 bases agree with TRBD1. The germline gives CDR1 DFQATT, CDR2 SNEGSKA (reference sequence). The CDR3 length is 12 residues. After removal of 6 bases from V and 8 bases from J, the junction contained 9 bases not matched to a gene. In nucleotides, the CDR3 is TGCAGTGCCCCGGGACAGTCCTTGGGCTACACCTTC. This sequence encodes CSAPGQSLGYTF.

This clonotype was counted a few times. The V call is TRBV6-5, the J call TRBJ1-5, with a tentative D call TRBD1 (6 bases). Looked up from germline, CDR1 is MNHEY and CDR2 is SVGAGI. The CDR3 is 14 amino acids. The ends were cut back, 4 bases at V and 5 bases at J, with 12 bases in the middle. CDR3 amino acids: CASSWGGTDQPQHF. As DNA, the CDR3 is TGTGCCAGCAGTTGGGGGGGCACGGATCAGCCCCAGCATTTT.

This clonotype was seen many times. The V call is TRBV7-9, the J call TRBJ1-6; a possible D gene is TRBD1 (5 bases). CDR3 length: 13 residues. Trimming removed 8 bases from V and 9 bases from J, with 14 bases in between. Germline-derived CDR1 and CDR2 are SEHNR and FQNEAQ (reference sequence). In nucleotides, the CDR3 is TGTGCCAGCTGGGGGGAATTGGGTTCACCCCTCCACTTT. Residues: CASWGELGSPLHF.